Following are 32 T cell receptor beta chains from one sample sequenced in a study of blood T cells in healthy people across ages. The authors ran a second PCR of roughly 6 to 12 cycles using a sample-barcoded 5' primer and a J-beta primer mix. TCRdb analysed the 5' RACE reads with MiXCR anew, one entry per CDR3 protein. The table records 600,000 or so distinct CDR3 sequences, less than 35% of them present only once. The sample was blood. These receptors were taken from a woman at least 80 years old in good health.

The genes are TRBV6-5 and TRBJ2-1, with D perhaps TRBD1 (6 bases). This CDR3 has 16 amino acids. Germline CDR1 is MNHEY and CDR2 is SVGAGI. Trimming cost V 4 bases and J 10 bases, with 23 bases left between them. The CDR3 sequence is CASSWGPSGATYEQFF. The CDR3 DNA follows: TGTGCCAGCAGTTGGGGGCCTTCAGGGGCGACTTACGAGCAGTTCTTC.

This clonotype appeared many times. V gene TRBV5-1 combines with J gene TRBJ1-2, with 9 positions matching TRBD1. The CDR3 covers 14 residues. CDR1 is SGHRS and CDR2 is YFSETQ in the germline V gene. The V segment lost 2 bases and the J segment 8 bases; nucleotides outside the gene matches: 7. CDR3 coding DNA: TGCGCCAGCAGCTTTACGGGACAGGGAAGGGGCTACACCTTC. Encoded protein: CASSFTGQGRGYTF.

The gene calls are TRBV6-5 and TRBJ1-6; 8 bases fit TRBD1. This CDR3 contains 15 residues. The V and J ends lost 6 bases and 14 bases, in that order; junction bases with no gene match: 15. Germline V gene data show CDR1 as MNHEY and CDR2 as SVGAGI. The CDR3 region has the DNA TGTGCCAGCAGCCTCAATCAGGGGGCCCTTCTAACCCTCCACTTT. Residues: CASSLNQGALLTLHF.

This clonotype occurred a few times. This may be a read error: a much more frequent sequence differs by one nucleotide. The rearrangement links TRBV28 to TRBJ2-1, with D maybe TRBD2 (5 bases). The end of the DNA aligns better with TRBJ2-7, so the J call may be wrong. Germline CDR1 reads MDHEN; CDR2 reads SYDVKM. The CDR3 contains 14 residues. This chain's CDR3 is CASSPPASSNEQYF. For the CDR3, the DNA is TGTGCCAGCAGTCCCCCGGCTAGCAGCAATGAGCAGTACTTC.

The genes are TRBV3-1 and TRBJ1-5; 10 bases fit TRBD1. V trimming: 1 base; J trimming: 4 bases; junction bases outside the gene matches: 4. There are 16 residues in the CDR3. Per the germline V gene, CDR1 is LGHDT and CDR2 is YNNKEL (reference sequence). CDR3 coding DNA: TGTGCCAGCAGCCAAGCCGGGGGACAGGGGAATCAGCCCCAGCATTTT. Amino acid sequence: CASSQAGGQGNQPQHF.

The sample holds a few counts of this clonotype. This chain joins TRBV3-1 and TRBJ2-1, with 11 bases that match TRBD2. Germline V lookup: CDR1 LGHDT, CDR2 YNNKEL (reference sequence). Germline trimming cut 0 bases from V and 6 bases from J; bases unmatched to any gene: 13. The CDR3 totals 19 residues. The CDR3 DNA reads TGTGCCAGCAGCCAAGATTATCGGGCTAGCGGGGGGCCTGGCAATGAGCAGTTCTTC. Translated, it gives CASSQDYRASGGPGNEQFF.

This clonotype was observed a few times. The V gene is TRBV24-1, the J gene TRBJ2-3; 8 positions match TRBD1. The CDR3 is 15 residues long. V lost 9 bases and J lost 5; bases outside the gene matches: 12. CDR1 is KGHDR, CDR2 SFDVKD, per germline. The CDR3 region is CATAGQGRRGDTQYF. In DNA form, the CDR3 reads TGTGCCACCGCTGGACAGGGTCGCCGGGGAGATACGCAGTATTTT.

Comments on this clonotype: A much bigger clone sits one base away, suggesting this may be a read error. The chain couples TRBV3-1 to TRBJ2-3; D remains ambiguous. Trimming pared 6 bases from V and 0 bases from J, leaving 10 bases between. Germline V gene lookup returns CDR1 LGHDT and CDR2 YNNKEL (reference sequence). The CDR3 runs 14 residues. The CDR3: CASRPSTSTDTQYF. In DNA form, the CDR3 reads TGTGCCAGCAGGCCTTCTACTAGCACAGATACGCAGTATTTT.

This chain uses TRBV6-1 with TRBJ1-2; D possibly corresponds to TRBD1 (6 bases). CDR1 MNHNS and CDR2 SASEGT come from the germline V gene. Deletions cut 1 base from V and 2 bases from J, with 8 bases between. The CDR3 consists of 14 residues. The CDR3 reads CASSEERGNYGYTF. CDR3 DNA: TGTGCCAGCAGTGAAGAGAGGGGGAACTATGGCTACACCTTC.

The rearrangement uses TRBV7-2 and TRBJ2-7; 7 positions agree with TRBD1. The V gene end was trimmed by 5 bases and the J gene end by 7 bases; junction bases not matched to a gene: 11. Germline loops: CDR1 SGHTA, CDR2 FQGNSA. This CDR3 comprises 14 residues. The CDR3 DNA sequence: TGTGCCAGCAGCCTTGGGACAGCAAGGTTAGAGCAGTACTTC. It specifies CASSLGTARLEQYF.

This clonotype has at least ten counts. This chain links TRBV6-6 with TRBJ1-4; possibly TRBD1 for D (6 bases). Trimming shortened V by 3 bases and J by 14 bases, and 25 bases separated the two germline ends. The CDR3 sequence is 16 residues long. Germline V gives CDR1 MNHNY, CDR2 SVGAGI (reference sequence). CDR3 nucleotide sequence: TGTGCCAGCAGTTATGGGGAGCAGGGGCTACTACTCCTCCTGTTTTTT. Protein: CASSYGEQGLLLLLFF.

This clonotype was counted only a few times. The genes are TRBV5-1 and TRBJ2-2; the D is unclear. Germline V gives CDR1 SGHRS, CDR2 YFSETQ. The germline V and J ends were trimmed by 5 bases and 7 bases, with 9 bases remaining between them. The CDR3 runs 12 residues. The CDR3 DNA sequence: TGCGCCAGCAGTAGGGATGGCGGGGAGCTGTTTTTT. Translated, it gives CASSRDGGELFF. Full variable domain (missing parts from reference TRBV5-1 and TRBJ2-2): KAGVTQTPRYLIKTRGQQVTLSCSPISGHRSVSWYQQTPGQGLQFLFEYFSETQRNKGNFPGRFSGRQFSNSRSEMNVSTLELGDSALYLCASSRDGGELFFGEGSRLTVL.

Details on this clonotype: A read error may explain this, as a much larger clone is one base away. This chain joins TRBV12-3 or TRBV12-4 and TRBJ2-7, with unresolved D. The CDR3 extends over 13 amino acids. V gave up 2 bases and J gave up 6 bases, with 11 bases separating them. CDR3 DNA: TGTGCCAGCAGTTTAACCGTAGTGAGCGAGCAGTACTTC. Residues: CASSLTVVSEQYF.

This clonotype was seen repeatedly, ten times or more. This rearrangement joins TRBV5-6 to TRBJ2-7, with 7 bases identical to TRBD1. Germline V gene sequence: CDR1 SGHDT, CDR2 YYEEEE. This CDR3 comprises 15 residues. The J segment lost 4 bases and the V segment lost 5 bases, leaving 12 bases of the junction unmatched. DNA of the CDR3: TGTGCCAGCAGTCCTCTCGGGACAGCTTTATACGAGCAGTACTTC. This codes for CASSPLGTALYEQYF. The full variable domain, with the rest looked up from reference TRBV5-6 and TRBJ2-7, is DAGVTQSPTHLIKTRGQQVTLRCSPKSGHDTVSWYQQALGQGPQFIFQYYEEEERQRGNFPDRFSGHQFPNYSSELNVNALLLGDSALYLCASSPLGTALYEQYFGPGTRLTVT.

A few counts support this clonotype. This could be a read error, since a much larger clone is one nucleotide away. CDR3 region: CASAPPGPTSINEQYF. In DNA form, the CDR3 reads TGTGCTAGTGCTCCTCCGGGACCGACTTCCATTAATGAGCAGTACTTC. The chain carries TRBV12-5 and TRBJ2-7; D tentatively fits TRBD1 or TRBD2 (5 bases each). Germline values: CDR1 LGHNT, CDR2 FRNRAP. The CDR3 runs to 16 residues. Trimming removed 7 bases from V and 7 bases from J, with 26 bases in between. The full variable domain, with the rest looked up from reference TRBV12-5 and TRBJ2-7, is DARVTQTPRHKVTEMGQEVTMRCQPILGHNTVFWYRQTMMQGLELLAYFRNRAPLDDSGMPKDRFSAEMPDATLATLKIQPSEPRDSAVYFCASAPPGPTSINEQYFGPGTRLTVT.

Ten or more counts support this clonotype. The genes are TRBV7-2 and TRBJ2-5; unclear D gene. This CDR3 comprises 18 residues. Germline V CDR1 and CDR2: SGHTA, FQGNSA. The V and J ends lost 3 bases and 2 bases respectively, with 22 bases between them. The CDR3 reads CASSFNPMSDPEQETQYF. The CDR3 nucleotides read TGTGCCAGCAGCTTTAATCCTATGAGCGACCCCGAACAAGAGACCCAGTACTTC.

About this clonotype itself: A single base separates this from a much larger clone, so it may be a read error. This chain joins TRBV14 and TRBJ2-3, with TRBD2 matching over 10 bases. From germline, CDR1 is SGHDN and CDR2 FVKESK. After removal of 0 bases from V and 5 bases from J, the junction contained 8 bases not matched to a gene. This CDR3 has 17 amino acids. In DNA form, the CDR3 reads TGTGCCAGCAGCCAAGACCTAGCTAGCGGGGGTCGAGATACGCAGTATTTT. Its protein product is CASSQDLASGGRDTQYF.

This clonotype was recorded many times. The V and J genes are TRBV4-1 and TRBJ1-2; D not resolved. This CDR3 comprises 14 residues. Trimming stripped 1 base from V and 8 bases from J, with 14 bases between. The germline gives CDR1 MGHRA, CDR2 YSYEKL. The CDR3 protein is CASSQGNLRSGYTF. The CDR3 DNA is TGCGCCAGCAGCCAAGGTAACCTGAGGAGCGGCTACACCTTC.

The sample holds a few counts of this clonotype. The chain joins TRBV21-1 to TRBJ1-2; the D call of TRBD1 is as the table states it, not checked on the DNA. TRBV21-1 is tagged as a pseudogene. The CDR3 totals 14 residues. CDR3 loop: CASSKETRDRGYTF. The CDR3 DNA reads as TGTGCCAGCAGCAAAGAGACGCGGGATAGGGGCTACACCTTC.

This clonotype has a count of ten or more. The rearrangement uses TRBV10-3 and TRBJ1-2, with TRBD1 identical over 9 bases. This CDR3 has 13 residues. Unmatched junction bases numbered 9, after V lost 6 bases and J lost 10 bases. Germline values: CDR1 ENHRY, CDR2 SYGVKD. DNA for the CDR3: TGTGCCATCAGGACGGGGACAGGGAGTGTCTACACCTTC. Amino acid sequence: CAIRTGTGSVYTF.

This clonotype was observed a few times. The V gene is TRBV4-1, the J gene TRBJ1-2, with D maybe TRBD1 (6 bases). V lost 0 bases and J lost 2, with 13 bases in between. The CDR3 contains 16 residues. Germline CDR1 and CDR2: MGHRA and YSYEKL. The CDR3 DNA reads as TGCGCCAGCAGCCAAGATTCAGGGGCCGCGAACTATGGCTACACCTTC. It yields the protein CASSQDSGAANYGYTF.

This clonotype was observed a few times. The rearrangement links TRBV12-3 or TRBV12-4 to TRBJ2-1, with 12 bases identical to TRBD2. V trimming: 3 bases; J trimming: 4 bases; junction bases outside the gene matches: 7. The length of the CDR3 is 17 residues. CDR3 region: CASSFPSGGARYNEQFF. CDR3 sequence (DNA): TGTGCCAGCAGTTTTCCTAGCGGGGGGGCCCGGTACAATGAGCAGTTCTTC.

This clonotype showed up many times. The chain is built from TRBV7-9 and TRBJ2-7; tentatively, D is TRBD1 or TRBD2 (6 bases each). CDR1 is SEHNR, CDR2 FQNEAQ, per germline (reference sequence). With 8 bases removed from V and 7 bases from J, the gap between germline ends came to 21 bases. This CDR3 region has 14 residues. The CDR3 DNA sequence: TGTGCCAGCCTAGGGGGGACGCACCAGGCTGAGCAGTACTTC. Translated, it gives CASLGGTHQAEQYF.

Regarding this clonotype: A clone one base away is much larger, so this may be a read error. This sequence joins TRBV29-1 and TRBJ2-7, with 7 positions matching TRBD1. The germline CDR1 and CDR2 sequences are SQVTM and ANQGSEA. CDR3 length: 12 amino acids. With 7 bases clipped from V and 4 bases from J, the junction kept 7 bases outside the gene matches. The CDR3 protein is CSGGQDRYEQYF. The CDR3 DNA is TGCAGCGGAGGACAGGATAGGTACGAGCAGTACTTC.

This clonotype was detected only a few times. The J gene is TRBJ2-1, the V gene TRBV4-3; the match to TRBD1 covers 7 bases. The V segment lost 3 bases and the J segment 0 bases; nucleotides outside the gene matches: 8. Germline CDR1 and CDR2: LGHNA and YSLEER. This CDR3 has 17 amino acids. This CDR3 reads CASSQETGTASYNEQFF. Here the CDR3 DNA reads TGCGCCAGCAGCCAGGAAACCGGGACAGCCTCCTACAATGAGCAGTTCTTC.

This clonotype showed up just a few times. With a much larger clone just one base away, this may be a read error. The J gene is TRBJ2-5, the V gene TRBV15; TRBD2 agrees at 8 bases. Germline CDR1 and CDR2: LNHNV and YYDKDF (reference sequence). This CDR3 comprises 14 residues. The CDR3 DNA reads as TGTGCCGCCAGCGAGGGACTAGGAGAAGAGACCCAGTACTTC. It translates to CAASEGLGEETQYF.

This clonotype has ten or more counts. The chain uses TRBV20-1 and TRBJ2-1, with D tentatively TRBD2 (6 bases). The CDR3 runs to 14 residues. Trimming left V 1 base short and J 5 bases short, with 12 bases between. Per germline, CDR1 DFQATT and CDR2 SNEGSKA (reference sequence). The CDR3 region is CSARAFSGDNEQFF. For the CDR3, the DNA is TGCAGTGCTAGAGCATTTTCGGGGGACAATGAGCAGTTCTTC.

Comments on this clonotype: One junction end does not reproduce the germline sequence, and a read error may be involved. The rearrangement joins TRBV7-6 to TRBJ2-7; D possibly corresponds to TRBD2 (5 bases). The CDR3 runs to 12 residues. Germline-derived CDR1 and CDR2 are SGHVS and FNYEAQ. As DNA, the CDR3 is TGTGCCAGCAGCTTAGCTGGACTGGAGCGGTACTTC. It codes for CASSLAGLERYF.

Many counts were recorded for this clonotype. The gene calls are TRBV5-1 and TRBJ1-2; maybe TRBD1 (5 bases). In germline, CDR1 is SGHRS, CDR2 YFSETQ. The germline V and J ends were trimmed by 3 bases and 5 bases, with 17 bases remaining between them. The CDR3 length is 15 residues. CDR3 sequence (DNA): TGCGCCAGCAGCTCCTCCGGGGCCAGCGCATATGGCTACACCTTC. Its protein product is CASSSSGASAYGYTF.

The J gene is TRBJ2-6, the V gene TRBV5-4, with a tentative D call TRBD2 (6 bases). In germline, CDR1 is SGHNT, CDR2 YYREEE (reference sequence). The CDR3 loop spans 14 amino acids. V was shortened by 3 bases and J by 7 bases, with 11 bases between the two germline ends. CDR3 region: CASSWRAVANVLTF. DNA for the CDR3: TGTGCCAGCAGCTGGAGGGCAGTAGCCAACGTCCTGACTTTC.

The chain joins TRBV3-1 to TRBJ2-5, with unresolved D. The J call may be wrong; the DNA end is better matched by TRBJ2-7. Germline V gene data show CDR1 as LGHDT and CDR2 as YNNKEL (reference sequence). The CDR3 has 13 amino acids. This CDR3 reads CASSHGSPHEQYF. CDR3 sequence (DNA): TGTGCCAGCAGCCATGGCTCCCCCCACGAGCAGTACTTC.

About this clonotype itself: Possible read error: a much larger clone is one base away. DNA for the CDR3: TGCCCCAGCAGCTTGGACGCATACAATGAGCAGTTCTTC. Translated: CPSSLDAYNEQFF. The chain carries TRBV5-1 and TRBJ2-1, with D unclear. Germline CDR1 is SGHRS and CDR2 is YFSETQ. The CDR3 covers 13 residues.